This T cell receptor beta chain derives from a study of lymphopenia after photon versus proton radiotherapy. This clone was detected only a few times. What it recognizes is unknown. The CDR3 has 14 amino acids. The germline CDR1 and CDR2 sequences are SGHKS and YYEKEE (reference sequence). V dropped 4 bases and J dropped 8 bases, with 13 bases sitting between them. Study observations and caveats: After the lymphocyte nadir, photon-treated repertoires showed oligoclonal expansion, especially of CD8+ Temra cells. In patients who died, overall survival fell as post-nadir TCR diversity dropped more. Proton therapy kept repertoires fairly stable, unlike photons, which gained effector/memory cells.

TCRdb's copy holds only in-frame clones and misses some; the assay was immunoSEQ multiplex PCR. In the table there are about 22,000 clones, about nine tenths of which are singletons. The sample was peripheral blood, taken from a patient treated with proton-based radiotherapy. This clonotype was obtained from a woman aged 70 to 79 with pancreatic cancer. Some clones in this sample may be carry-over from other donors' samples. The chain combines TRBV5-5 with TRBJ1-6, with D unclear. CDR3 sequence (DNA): TGTGCCAGCAGCCCGGACCTAGTCGATTCACCCCTCCACTTT. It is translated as CASSPDLVDSPLHF.